This T cell receptor (beta chain) was captured by sequencing in a study of T-cell reconstitution after alpha-beta-depleted transplantation in children. This clonotype turned up a few times. A library of TCRbeta sequences, prepared with unique molecular identifiers, was generated. TCRdb reprocessed the PCR reads via MiXCR and lists one record per CDR3 protein. This sample has 490,000 or so distinct CDR3 sequences, with around 13% found just once. The CDR3 contains 17 residues. V gave up 0 bases and J gave up 0 bases, with 13 bases separating them. Germline CDR1 reads SGHTA; CDR2 reads FQGNSA. The sequence was obtained from a human donor who donated a stem cell graft to a child with combined immunodeficiency. V gene TRBV7-2 combines with J gene TRBJ2-3; D is perhaps TRBD1 or TRBD2 (5 bases each). The sequenced sample was PBMCs from the stem cell graft donor, obtained from the stem cell graft. The CDR3 sequence is CASSLALWGISTDTQYF. CDR3 coding DNA: TGTGCCAGCAGCTTAGCCCTCTGGGGGATCAGCACAGATACGCAGTATTTT. Based on the CDR3 plus reference TRBV7-2 and TRBJ2-3, the full variable domain is GAGVSQSPSNKVTEKGKDVELRCDPISGHTALYWYRQSLGQGLEFLIYFQGNSAPDKSGLPSDRFSAERTGGSVSTLTIQRTQQEDSAVYLCASSLALWGISTDTQYFGPGTRLTVL.